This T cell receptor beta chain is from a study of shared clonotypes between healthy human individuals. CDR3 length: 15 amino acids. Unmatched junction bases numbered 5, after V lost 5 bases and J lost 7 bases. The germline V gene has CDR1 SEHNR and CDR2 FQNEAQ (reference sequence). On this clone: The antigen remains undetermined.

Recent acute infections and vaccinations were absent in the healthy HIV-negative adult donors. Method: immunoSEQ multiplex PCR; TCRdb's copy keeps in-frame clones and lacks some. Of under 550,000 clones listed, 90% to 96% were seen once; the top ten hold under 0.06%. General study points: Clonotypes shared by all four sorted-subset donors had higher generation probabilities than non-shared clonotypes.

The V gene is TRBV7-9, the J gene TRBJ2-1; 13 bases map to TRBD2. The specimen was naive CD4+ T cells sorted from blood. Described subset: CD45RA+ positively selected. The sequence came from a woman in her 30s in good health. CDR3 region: CASSLGLAGENEQFF. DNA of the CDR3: TGTGCCAGCAGCCTTGGACTAGCGGGAGAGAATGAGCAGTTCTTC.